The entry below describes one T cell receptor (beta chain). This entry comes from a study of shared clonotypes between healthy human individuals. Sequenced by immunoSEQ multiplex PCR; TCRdb stores in-frame clones only, minus some. This table has roughly 2.2 million clones, around 93% appearing once. The length of the CDR3 is 15 residues. Germline V gene lookup returns CDR1 SGDLS and CDR2 YYNGEE. V lost 2 bases, J lost 4 bases, and 16 bases lay in between. The sample comprised naive CD4+ T cells from PBMCs. Subset: CD45RA+ positively selected. This clonotype was obtained from a man in his late teens or twenties in good health. Some clones in this sample may be carry-over from other donors' samples. V gene TRBV9 combines with J gene TRBJ2-7; the D is unclear. The CDR3 coding sequence is TGTGCCAGCAGCGTCTCGGCATCCATTCCGTACGAGCAGTACTTC. Residues: CASSVSASIPYEQYF.